This T cell receptor beta chain was captured by sequencing in a study of technical replicates of blood from several donors. V gave up 3 bases and J gave up 2 bases, with 5 bases separating them. Germline CDR1 is GTSNPN and CDR2 is SVGIG (reference sequence). The CDR3 is 13 residues long. The assay was immunoSEQ multiplex PCR, and TCRdb's table has in-frame clones only and misses some. The sample records approximately 70,000 clones, nearly 97% being singletons. The TCR sequence derives from a human donor in good health. Sequencing input: T cells isolated from PBMCs. The V call is TRBV30, the J call TRBJ2-6; unclear D gene. CDR3 in DNA: TGTGCCTGGAGACTCGCTGGGGCCAACGTCCTGACTTTC. It specifies CAWRLAGANVLTF.